The clone carrying this TCR beta chain was seen a single time. Recruitment covered about two dozen US areas and drew participants whose ages spanned about 18 to 90 years. Germline V gene sequence: CDR1 LNHDA, CDR2 SQIVND (reference sequence). V was pared by 9 bases and J by 5 bases, with 8 bases of the junction left unmatched. This CDR3 contains 13 residues. This sample was included in a study of blood T cell repertoires in COVID-19. The assay was immunoSEQ multiplex PCR, and TCRdb's table has in-frame clones only and misses some. Altogether almost 250,000 clones are present, around 85% being singletons, with the ten largest covering 9.1%.

The rearrangement uses TRBV19 and TRBJ1-2; 8 bases map to TRBD1. This clonotype was sampled from a woman aged 45-65 years with acute COVID-19. The sequencing input was PBMCs or T cells enriched from blood (not recorded which). CDR3 residues: CASKQGVGYGYTF. The DNA for the CDR3 is TGTGCCAGCAAACAGGGGGTTGGGTATGGCTACACCTTC.